The clone carrying this T cell receptor beta chain was found a few times. Antigen specificity is unknown. This specimen belongs to a study of long-term antiretroviral therapy in people with HIV. Study in general: Initial samples were collected about a decade before the 2015 immediate-ART recommendation.

CDR1 is SQVTM and CDR2 is ANQGSEA in the germline V gene. V dropped 6 bases and J dropped 0 bases, with 12 bases sitting between them. This CDR3 is built from 14 residues. Broader study findings: HIV repertoire CDR3 lengths ranged less widely than those of controls. The ART regimens used between the mid-2000s and the late 2010s may be less effective than current ones.

Sequencing used immunoSEQ v3.0 at survey level. Produced via immunoSEQ multiplex PCR; TCRdb's table is partial and in-frame only. Of more than 9,500 clones in the sample, 70% to 85% are singletons; the top ten hold approximately 12%. Going into DNA extraction, samples held roughly 0.95-10 million cryopreserved PBMC. The TCR originated in a middle-aged man with HIV. The sequenced sample was unsorted PBMCs, obtained around 3.1 years before starting antiretroviral therapy. The V call is TRBV29-1, the J call TRBJ1-3; D gene unclear. The CDR3 DNA follows: TGCAGCGTCGAGCGAGGGAGCTCTGGAAACACCATATATTTT. Protein: CSVERGSSGNTIYF.